Shown below are 28 T cell receptor beta chains from a single sample sequenced in a study of blood T cell repertoires in COVID-19. Assay: immunoSEQ multiplex PCR; the TCRdb copy retains only in-frame clones and omits some. The repertoire holds about 240,000 clones, approximately 85% seen once, with 4.7% in the top ten. Material for sequencing was peripheral blood. The source of these receptors is a woman in her seventies with acute or convalescent COVID-19.

This clone is categorized as medium-sized. The chain is built from TRBV16 and TRBJ1-4, with no clear D. The CDR3 is 14 residues long. Germline-derived CDR1 and CDR2 are KGHSY and FQNENV. V lost 0 bases and J lost 5, with 7 bases in between. DNA of the CDR3: TGTGCCAGCAGCCAATCGGGCACGAATGAAAAACTGTTTTTT. This encodes CASSQSGTNEKLFF.

The DNA of the CDR3 is TGCGCCAGCAGCCTAGAATCCGGGACTAAGTGGGAGCAGTACTTC. It encodes CASSLESGTKWEQYF. The chain employs TRBV4-3 and TRBJ2-7; the match to TRBD2 covers 7 bases. The CDR3 is 15 amino acids. The ends lost 4 bases at V and 7 bases at J; junction bases unmatched: 13. Germline values: CDR1 LGHNA, CDR2 YSLEER.

This clone turned up a few times. The DNA of the CDR3 is TGTGCCAGCAGCCCGGGACAGGGGGCCAGTGAGCAGTTCTTC. Translating it yields CASSPGQGASEQFF. The chain recombines TRBV7-9 with TRBJ2-1; 12 bases map to TRBD1. Germline CDR1 is SEHNR and CDR2 is FQNEAQ (reference sequence). V lost 5 bases, J lost 9 bases, and 5 bases stayed unmatched. The CDR3 totals 14 residues. The complete variable domain, with remaining parts taken from reference TRBV7-9 and TRBJ2-1, reads DTGVSQNPRHKITKRGQNVTFRCDPISEHNRLYWYRQTLGQGPEFLTYFQNEAQLEKSRLLSDRFSAERPKGSFSTLEIQRTEQGDSAMYLCASSPGQGASEQFFGPGTRLTVL.

This clone occurred once. The chain carries TRBV5-1 and TRBJ2-5; tentatively, D is TRBD2 (5 bases). The CDR3 consists of 12 residues. Per germline, CDR1 SGHRS and CDR2 YFSETQ. V lost 1 base to trimming and J lost 5 bases, with 6 bases between them. The DNA for the CDR3 is TGCGCCAGCAGCTTGCCGGGGGAGACCCAGTACTTC. Translated, it gives CASSLPGETQYF. Complete variable domain (other parts from reference TRBV5-1 and TRBJ2-5): KAGVTQTPRYLIKTRGQQVTLSCSPISGHRSVSWYQQTPGQGLQFLFEYFSETQRNKGNFPGRFSGRQFSNSRSEMNVSTLELGDSALYLCASSLPGETQYFGPGTRLLVL.

The chain uses TRBV23-1 and TRBJ2-5, with 9 bases aligning to TRBD2. TRBV23-1 belongs to the ORF category, with a function that is uncertain. The trim removed 3 bases at V and 4 bases at J, leaving 12 bases unmatched. This CDR3 is 17 amino acids long. In DNA, the CDR3 is TGCGCCAGCAGTCAGCAGACTAGCGGCAAACCTTCAGAGACCCAGTACTTC. Translated, it gives CASSQQTSGKPSETQYF.

This clone was seen just once. This sample includes further DNA sequences coding for the same CDR3. V is TRBV5-1 and J is TRBJ2-3; TRBD1 aligns across 10 bases. The CDR3 consists of 15 residues. Trimming at V came to 2 bases and at J to 1 base, leaving 1 base not matched to a gene. Germline assignment: CDR1 SGHRS and CDR2 YFSETQ. DNA for the CDR3: TGCGCCAGCAGCTTAGGGACAGGGGGCACAGATACGCAGTATTTT. Translation gives CASSLGTGGTDTQYF. Supplemented by reference TRBV5-1 and TRBJ2-3, the full variable domain reads KAGVTQTPRYLIKTRGQQVTLSCSPISGHRSVSWYQQTPGQGLQFLFEYFSETQRNKGNFPGRFSGRQFSNSRSEMNVSTLELGDSALYLCASSLGTGGTDTQYFGPGTRLTVL.

V gene TRBV12-3 or TRBV12-4 combines with J gene TRBJ1-5; 7 bases are shared with TRBD1. CDR3 length: 13 amino acids. The trim removed 6 bases at V and 1 base at J, leaving 0 bases unmatched. CDR3 nucleotide sequence: TGTGCCAGCAGGGGACAGAGCAATCAGCCCCAGCATTTT. It translates to CASRGQSNQPQHF.

The V call is TRBV5-1, the J call TRBJ1-1; possible D gene TRBD1, 5 bases. The germline V and J ends were trimmed by 1 base and 4 bases, with 11 bases remaining between them. This CDR3 contains 14 residues. The germline CDR1 and CDR2 sequences are SGHRS and YFSETQ. CDR3 sequence reads: CASSLRGVGTEAFF. CDR3 nucleotide sequence: TGCGCCAGCAGCTTGCGGGGGGTAGGCACTGAAGCTTTCTTT. Filled out from reference TRBV5-1 and TRBJ1-1, the complete variable domain reads KAGVTQTPRYLIKTRGQQVTLSCSPISGHRSVSWYQQTPGQGLQFLFEYFSETQRNKGNFPGRFSGRQFSNSRSEMNVSTLELGDSALYLCASSLRGVGTEAFFGQGTRLTVV.

The chain's CDR3 is CASSAGYGYTF. The CDR3, as DNA: TGTGCCAGCAGTGCAGGGTATGGCTACACCTTC. The chain joins TRBV25-1 to TRBJ1-2, with D perhaps matching TRBD1 (5 bases). V lost 4 bases and J 5 bases, leaving 5 bases between the germline ends. Germline V gives CDR1 MGHDK, CDR2 SYGVNS. This CDR3 comprises 11 residues.

The chain uses TRBV6-4 and TRBJ1-6; D is uncertain. The CDR3 is made up of 14 amino acids. V shed 3 bases and J shed 5 bases, with 8 bases lying between them. Germline CDR1 and CDR2: MRHNA and SNTAGT. The CDR3 bases are TGTGCCAGCAGTGAGCAGAGGGATAATTCACCCCTCCACTTT. It yields the protein CASSEQRDNSPLHF.

This rearrangement joins TRBV7-9 to TRBJ2-1; a possible D gene is TRBD2 (7 bases). CDR1 is SEHNR, CDR2 FQNEAQ, per germline (reference sequence). CDR3 length equals 14 residues. V was trimmed by 3 bases and J by 9 bases, leaving 15 bases between them. CDR3 protein: CASSFEMRGGEQFF. CDR3 bases: TGTGCCAGCAGCTTTGAAATGAGGGGGGGTGAGCAGTTCTTC.

In its sample, this clone was seen a few times. The V and J genes are TRBV3-1 (or the pseudogene TRBV3-2) and TRBJ1-1, with D unclear. CDR1 is LGHDT and CDR2 is YNNKEL in the germline V gene (reference sequence). Trimming took 4 bases from V and 7 from J, leaving 7 bases between them. The CDR3 has 11 residues. CDR3 DNA: TGTGCCAGCAGCCTACGGGGTGAAGCTTTCTTT. Residues: CASSLRGEAFF.

This chain uses TRBV7-8 with TRBJ2-5; 8 nucleotides align to TRBD2. J lost 3 bases, V lost 7 bases, and 4 bases had no gene match. This CDR3 comprises 13 residues. Germline loops: CDR1 SGHVS, CDR2 FQNEAQ. CDR3 protein: CASTQLAEETQYF. CDR3 DNA sequence: TGTGCCAGCACCCAACTAGCGGAAGAGACCCAGTACTTC.

The genes are TRBV9 and TRBJ2-1; D ambiguous. CDR1 and CDR2 (germline): SGDLS, YYNGEE. V lost 3 bases to trimming and J lost 3 bases, with 4 bases between them. The CDR3 totals 12 residues. CDR3 sequence reads: CASSAFYNEQFF. The CDR3 region has the DNA TGTGCCAGCAGCGCCTTCTACAATGAGCAGTTCTTC.

V usage is TRBV11-2 and J usage is TRBJ2-7, with 7 bases fitting TRBD1. This CDR3 has 13 residues. Germline V gene sequence: CDR1 SGHAT, CDR2 FQNNGV. Trimming took 3 bases from V and 4 from J; bases not matched to a gene: 3. The CDR3 protein is CASSFPGGYEQYF. The CDR3 coding sequence is TGTGCCAGCAGCTTTCCAGGGGGATACGAGCAGTACTTC.

This chain links TRBV7-9 with TRBJ1-5, with D possibly being TRBD1 (6 bases). CDR1 is SEHNR, CDR2 FQNEAQ, per germline (reference sequence). The CDR3 loop spans 12 amino acids. V lost 6 bases and J 7 bases, leaving 10 bases between the germline ends. This CDR3 reads CASSQDSQPQHF. In DNA form, the CDR3 reads TGTGCCAGCAGTCAGGACAGCCAGCCCCAGCATTTT.

The rearrangement joins TRBV4-2 to TRBJ1-2, with 8 nucleotides matching TRBD1. The germline V gene has CDR1 LGHNA and CDR2 YNFKEQ. V trimming: 3 bases; J trimming: 5 bases; junction bases outside the gene matches: 8. The CDR3 sequence is 15 residues long. The CDR3 DNA reads as TGTGCCAGCAGCCAGGAACGGGACAGGCATTATGGCTACACCTTC. It is translated as CASSQERDRHYGYTF.

The rearrangement joins TRBV4-1 to TRBJ1-5; TRBD1 agrees at 7 bases. J lost 0 bases, V lost 1 base, and 3 bases had no gene match. CDR1 and CDR2 (germline): MGHRA, YSYEKL. This CDR3 has 16 residues. The CDR3 DNA sequence: TGCGCCAGCAGCCAAGTCGACAGGGTTAGCAATCAGCCCCAGCATTTT. It is translated as CASSQVDRVSNQPQHF.

The chain uses TRBV27 and TRBJ1-1, with D hard to call. Germline V gene lookup returns CDR1 MNHEY and CDR2 SMNVEV (reference sequence). This CDR3 contains 15 residues. V was clipped by 0 bases and J by 4 bases, with 12 bases between them. The CDR3 nucleotides read TGTGCCAGCAGTTTATCGAAAGCTCCGAGCACTGAAGCTTTCTTT. Amino acid sequence: CASSLSKAPSTEAFF.

J is TRBJ1-5 and V is TRBV27; the D is unclear. Trimming shortened V by 5 bases and J by 6 bases, and 8 bases separated the two germline ends. The CDR3 sequence is 12 residues long. CDR1 is MNHEY, CDR2 SMNVEV, per germline (reference sequence). CDR3 sequence (DNA): TGTGCCAGCAGTATCGTCGGTCAGCCCCAGCATTTT. Protein: CASSIVGQPQHF.

This clone has at least ten counts. The V and J genes are TRBV21-1 and TRBJ1-5; TRBD1, the table's D call, lacks a check against the DNA. TRBV21-1 is a recognized pseudogene. This CDR3 comprises 16 residues. CDR3 coding DNA: TGTGCCAGCAGCATTCGACAGAAATATAGCAATCAGCCCCAGCATTTT. Encoded protein: CASSIRQKYSNQPQHF.

This chain joins TRBV6-5 and TRBJ2-2, with 7 bases aligning to TRBD1. With V trimmed by 2 bases and J by 7 bases, 4 bases remained unmatched. From germline, CDR1 is MNHEY and CDR2 SVGAGI. The CDR3 is made up of 14 amino acids. Here the CDR3 reads CASSYRGQIGELFF. In DNA form, the CDR3 reads TGTGCCAGCAGTTACAGGGGGCAAATCGGGGAGCTGTTTTTT.

J is TRBJ1-1 and V is TRBV12-3 or TRBV12-4, with 9 bases matching TRBD1. The CDR3 length is 13 residues. The V segment lost 6 bases and the J segment 4 bases; nucleotides outside the gene matches: 3. The DNA for the CDR3 is TGTGCCAGCAGCCGGACAGGGGTCACTGAAGCTTTCTTT. This codes for CASSRTGVTEAFF.

The chain couples TRBV7-8 to TRBJ2-3, with a tentative D call TRBD2 (5 bases). V gave up 1 base and J gave up 11 bases, with 16 bases separating them. Germline V lookup: CDR1 SGHVS, CDR2 FQNEAQ. CDR3 size: 14 residues. CDR3 sequence: CASSLGLAGERQYF. The CDR3 nucleotides are TGTGCCAGCAGCTTAGGGCTAGCCGGAGAAAGGCAGTATTTT.

The gene calls are TRBV5-4 and TRBJ2-3; D possibly corresponds to TRBD2 (6 bases). This CDR3 is 13 amino acids long. Germline V gene sequence: CDR1 SGHNT, CDR2 YYREEE (reference sequence). V was shortened by 5 bases and J by 3 bases, with 10 bases between the two germline ends. This chain's CDR3 is CASRPGRTDTQYF. The CDR3 DNA sequence: TGTGCCAGCAGACCCGGGAGAACAGATACGCAGTATTTT.

This chain joins TRBV20-1 and TRBJ2-5; D may be TRBD2 (6 bases). The V end was cut by 3 bases, the J end by 5 bases, with 10 bases between. Germline CDR1 is DFQATT and CDR2 is SNEGSKA (reference sequence). CDR3 size: 12 residues. The CDR3 DNA sequence: TGCAGTGCTAGTCTGGGAGGCGAGACCCAGTACTTC. It translates to CSASLGGETQYF.

V usage is TRBV5-1 and J usage is TRBJ2-1; 10 bases are a match to TRBD2. Germline-derived CDR1 and CDR2 are SGHRS and YFSETQ. Losses at the gene ends were 1 base for V and 6 bases for J; bases not matched to a gene: 10. The CDR3 consists of 17 residues. CDR3 nucleotide sequence: TGCGCCAGCAGCTTGAATTCGGAACTAGCGGGGAGCAATGAGCAGTTCTTC. It is translated as CASSLNSELAGSNEQFF.

The chain recombines TRBV12-3 or TRBV12-4 with TRBJ1-2; TRBD1 agrees at 7 bases. The CDR3 consists of 12 residues. The ends lost 5 bases at V and 4 bases at J; junction bases unmatched: 1. CDR3 bases: TGTGCCAGCAGTACAGGGGTCTATGGCTACACCTTC. It yields the protein CASSTGVYGYTF.